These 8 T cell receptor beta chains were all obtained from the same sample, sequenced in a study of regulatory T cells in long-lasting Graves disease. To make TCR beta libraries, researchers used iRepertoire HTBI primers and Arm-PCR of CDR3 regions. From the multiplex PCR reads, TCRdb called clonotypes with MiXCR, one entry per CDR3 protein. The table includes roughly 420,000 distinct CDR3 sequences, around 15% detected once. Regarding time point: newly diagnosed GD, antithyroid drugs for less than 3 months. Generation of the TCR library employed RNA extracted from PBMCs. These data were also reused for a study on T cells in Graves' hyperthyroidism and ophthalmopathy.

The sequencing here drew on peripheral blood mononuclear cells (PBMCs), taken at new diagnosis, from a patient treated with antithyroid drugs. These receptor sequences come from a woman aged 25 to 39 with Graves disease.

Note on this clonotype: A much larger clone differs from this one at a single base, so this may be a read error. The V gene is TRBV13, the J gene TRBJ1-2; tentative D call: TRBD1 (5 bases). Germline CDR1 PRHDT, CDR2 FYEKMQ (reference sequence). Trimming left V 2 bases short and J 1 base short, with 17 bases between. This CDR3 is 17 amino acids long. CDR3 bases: TGTGCCAGCAGCTTACGAGCCGACAGACCAAGTAACTATGGCTACACCTTC. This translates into CASSLRADRPSNYGYTF.

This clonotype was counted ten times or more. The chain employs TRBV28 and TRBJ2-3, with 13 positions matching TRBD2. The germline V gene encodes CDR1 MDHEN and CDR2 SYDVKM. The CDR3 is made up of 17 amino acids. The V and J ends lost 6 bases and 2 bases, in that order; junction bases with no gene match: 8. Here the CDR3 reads CASREGGLAGPTDTQYF. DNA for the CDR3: TGTGCCAGCAGAGAGGGGGGACTAGCGGGGCCCACAGATACGCAGTATTTT. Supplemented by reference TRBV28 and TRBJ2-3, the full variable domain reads DVKVTQSSRYLVKRTGEKVFLECVQDMDHENMFWYRQDPGLGLRLIYFSYDVKMKEKGDIPEGYSVSREKKERFSLILESASTNQTSMYLCASREGGLAGPTDTQYFGPGTRLTVL.

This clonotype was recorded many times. The CDR3 loop is CASSPSHLAYNEQFF. As DNA, the CDR3 is TGCGCCAGCAGCCCCTCCCATCTAGCGTACAATGAGCAGTTCTTC. The rearrangement links TRBV5-1 to TRBJ2-1; D perhaps matches TRBD2 (6 bases). Germline V CDR1 and CDR2: SGHRS, YFSETQ. The CDR3 is 15 amino acids. The ends were cut back, 4 bases at V and 4 bases at J, with 15 bases in the middle.

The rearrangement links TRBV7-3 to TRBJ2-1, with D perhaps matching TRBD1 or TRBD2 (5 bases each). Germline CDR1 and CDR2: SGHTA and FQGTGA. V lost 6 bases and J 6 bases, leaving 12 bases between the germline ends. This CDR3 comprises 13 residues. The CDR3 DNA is TGTGCCAGCAGTTGGGGGATGAGCAATGAGCAGTTCTTC. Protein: CASSWGMSNEQFF. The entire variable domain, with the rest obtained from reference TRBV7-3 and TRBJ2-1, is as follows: GAGVSQTPSNKVTEKGKYVELRCDPISGHTALYWYRQSLGQGPEFLIYFQGTGAADDSGLPNDRFFAVRPEGSVSTLKIQRTERGDSAVYLCASSWGMSNEQFFGPGTRLTVL.

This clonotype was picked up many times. CDR3 sequence (DNA): TGCAGCGTTGAGGGGGGACTAGCGGGAGGAAGCTCCTACGAGCAGTACTTC. It specifies CSVEGGLAGGSSYEQYF. V and J are TRBV29-1 and TRBJ2-7, with TRBD2 matching over 15 bases. The germline V gene encodes CDR1 SQVTM and CDR2 ANQGSEA. The junction had 6 bases not matched to a gene; V was cut back by 3 bases and J by 0 bases. CDR3 length: 17 amino acids.

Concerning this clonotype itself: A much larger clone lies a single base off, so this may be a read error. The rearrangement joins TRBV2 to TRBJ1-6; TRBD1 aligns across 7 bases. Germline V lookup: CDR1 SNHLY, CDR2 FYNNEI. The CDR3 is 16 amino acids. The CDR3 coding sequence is TGTGTCAGCAGTATTTTAGGGGGCGCCTGGGATTCACCCCTCCACTTT. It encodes CVSSILGGAWDSPLHF. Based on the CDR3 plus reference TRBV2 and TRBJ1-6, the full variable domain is EPEVTQTPSHQVTQMGQEVILRCVPISNHLYFYWYRQILGQKVEFLVSFYNNEISEKSEIFDDQFSVERPDGSNFTLKIRSTKLEDSAMYFCVSSILGGAWDSPLHFGNGTRLTVT.

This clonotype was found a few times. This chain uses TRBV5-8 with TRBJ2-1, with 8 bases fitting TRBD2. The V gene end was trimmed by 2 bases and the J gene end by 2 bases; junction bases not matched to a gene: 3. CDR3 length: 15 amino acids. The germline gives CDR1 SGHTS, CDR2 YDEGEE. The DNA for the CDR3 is TGTGCCAGCAGCTTTCCGGGAGGGCCCTACAATGAGCAGTTCTTC. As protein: CASSFPGGPYNEQFF.

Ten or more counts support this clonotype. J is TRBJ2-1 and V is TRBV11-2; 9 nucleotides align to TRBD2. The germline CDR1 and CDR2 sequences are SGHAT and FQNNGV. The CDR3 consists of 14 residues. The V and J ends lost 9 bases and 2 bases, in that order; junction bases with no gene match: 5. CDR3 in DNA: TGTGCCAGTAGCCGGACTAGCGCCTACAATGAGCAGTTCTTC. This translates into CASSRTSAYNEQFF. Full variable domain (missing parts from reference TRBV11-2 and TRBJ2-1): EAGVAQSPRYKIIEKRQSVAFWCNPISGHATLYWYQQILGQGPKLLIQFQNNGVVDDSQLPKDRFSAERLKGVDSTLKIQPAKLEDSAVYLCASSRTSAYNEQFFGPGTRLTVL.